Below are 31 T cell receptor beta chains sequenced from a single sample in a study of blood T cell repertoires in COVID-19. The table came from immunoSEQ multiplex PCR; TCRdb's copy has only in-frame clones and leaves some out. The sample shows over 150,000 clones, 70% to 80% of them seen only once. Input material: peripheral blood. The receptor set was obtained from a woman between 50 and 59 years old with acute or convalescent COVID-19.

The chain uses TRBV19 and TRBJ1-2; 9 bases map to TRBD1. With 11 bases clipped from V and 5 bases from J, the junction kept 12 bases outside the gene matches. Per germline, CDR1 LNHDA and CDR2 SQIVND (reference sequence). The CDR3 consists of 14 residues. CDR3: CAAGDRATPYGYTF. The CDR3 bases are TGTGCCGCAGGGGACAGGGCAACTCCTTATGGCTACACCTTC.

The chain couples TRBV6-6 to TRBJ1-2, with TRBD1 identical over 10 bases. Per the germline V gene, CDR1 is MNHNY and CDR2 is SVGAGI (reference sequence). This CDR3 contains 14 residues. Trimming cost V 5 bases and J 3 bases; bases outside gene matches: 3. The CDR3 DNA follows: TGTGCCAGCAGTCCGACAGGGGGCGACTATGGCTACACCTTC. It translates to CASSPTGGDYGYTF.

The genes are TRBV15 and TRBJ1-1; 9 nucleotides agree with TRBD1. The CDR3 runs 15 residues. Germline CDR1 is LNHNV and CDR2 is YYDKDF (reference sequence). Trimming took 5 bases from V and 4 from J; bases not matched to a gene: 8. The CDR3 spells CATSRDRVGVTEAFF. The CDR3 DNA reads TGTGCCACCAGCCGGGACAGGGTAGGTGTCACTGAAGCTTTCTTT. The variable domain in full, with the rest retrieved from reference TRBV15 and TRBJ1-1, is DAMVIQNPRYQVTQFGKPVTLSCSQTLNHNVMYWYQQKSSQAPKLLFHYYDKDFNNEADTPDNFQSRRPNTSFCFLDIRSPGLGDTAMYLCATSRDRVGVTEAFFGQGTRLTVV.

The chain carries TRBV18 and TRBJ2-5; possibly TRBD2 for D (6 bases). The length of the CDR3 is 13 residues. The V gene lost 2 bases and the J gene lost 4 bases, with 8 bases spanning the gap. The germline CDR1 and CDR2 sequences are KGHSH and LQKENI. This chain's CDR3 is CASSPAGRETQYF. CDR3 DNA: TGTGCCAGCTCACCAGCGGGACGAGAGACCCAGTACTTC.

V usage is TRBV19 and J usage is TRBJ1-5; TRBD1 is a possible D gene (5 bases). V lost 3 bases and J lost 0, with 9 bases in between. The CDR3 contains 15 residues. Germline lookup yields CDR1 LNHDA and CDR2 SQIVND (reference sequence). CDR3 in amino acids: CASSMGGVSNQPQHF. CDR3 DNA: TGTGCCAGTAGTATGGGGGGGGTTAGCAATCAGCCCCAGCATTTT.

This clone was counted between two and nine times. The DNA of the CDR3 is TGTGCCAGCAGTGAAGTCGGACTAGCGGGACCCGAGCAGTACTTC. Protein sequence: CASSEVGLAGPEQYF. The genes are TRBV6-1 and TRBJ2-7, with 12 bases identical to TRBD2. Germline lookup yields CDR1 MNHNS and CDR2 SASEGT. V trimming: 1 base; J trimming: 6 bases; junction bases outside the gene matches: 4. The CDR3 runs to 15 residues.

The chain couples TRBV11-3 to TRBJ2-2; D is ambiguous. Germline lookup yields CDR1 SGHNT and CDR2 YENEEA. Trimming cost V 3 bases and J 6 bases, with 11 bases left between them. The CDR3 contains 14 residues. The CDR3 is CASSLAYLAGELFF. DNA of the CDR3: TGTGCCAGCAGCTTGGCTTACCTCGCCGGGGAGCTGTTTTTT.

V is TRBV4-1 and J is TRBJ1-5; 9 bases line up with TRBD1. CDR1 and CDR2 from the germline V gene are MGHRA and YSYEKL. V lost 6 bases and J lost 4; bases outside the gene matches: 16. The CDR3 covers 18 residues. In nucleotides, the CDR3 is TGCGCCAGCAGTGGAGTGTTCCGGGACAGGGAGTATAATCAGCCCCAGCATTTT. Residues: CASSGVFRDREYNQPQHF.

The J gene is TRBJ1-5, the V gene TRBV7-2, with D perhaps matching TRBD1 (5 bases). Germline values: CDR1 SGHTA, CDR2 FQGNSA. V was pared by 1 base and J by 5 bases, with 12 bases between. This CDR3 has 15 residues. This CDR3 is CASSLGLGGYQPQHF. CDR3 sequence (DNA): TGTGCCAGCAGCTTAGGGTTGGGGGGGTATCAGCCCCAGCATTTT.

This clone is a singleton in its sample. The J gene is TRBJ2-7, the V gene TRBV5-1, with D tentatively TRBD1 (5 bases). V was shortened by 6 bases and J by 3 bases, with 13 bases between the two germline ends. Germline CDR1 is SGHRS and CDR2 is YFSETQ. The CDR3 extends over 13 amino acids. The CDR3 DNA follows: TGCGCCAGCAAACTAAGGGGCGGCTACGAGCAGTACTTC. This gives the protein CASKLRGGYEQYF.

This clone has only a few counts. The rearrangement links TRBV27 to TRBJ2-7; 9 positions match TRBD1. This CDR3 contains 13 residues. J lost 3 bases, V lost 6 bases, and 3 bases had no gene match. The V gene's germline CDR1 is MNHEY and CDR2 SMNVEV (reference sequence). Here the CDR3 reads CASSETGGYEQYF. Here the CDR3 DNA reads TGTGCCAGCAGCGAGACAGGGGGCTACGAGCAGTACTTC.

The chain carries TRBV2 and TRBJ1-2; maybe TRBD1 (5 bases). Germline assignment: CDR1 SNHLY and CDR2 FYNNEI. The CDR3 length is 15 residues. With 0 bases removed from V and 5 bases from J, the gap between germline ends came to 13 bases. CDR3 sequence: CASSEAGPATYGYTF. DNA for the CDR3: TGTGCCAGCAGTGAAGCGGGGCCGGCAACGTATGGCTACACCTTC.

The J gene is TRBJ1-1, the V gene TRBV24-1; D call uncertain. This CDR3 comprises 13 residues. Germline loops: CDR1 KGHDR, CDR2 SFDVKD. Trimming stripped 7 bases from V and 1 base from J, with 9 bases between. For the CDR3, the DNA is TGTGCCACCAGCGAAACGGGGAACACTGAAGCTTTCTTT. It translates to CATSETGNTEAFF.

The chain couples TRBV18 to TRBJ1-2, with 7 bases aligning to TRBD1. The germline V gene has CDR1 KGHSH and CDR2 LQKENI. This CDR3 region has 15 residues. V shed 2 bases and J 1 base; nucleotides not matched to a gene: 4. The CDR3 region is CASSPGTVFNYGYTF. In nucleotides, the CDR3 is TGTGCCAGCTCACCAGGGACAGTCTTTAACTATGGCTACACCTTC.

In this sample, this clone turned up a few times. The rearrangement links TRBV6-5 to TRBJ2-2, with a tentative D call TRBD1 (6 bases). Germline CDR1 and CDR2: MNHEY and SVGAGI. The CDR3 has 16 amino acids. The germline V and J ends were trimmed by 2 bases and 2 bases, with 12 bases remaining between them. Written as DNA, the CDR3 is TGTGCCAGCAGTTACCGACAGGTTCTTAACACCGGGGAGCTGTTTTTT. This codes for CASSYRQVLNTGELFF.

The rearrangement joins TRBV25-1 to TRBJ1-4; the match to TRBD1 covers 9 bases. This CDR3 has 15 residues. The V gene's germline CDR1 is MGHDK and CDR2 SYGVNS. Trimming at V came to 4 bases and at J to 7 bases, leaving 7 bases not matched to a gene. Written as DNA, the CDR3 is TGTGCCAGCAGTGCCCGGGACAGGGCAGTTGAAAAACTGTTTTTT. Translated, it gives CASSARDRAVEKLFF.

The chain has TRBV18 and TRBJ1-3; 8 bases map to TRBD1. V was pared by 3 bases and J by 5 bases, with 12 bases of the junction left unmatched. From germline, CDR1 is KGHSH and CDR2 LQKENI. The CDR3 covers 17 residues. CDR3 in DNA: TGTGCCAGCTCACCTGATCCCGGGACAGGAACTAGAAACACCATATATTTT. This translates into CASSPDPGTGTRNTIYF.

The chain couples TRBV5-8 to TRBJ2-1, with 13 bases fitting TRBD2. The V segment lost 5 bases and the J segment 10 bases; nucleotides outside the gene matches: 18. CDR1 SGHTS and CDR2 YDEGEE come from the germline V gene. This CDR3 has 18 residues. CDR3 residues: CASRSRYAGTSGDDEQFF. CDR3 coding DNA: TGTGCCAGCAGGTCCAGATATGCCGGGACTAGCGGGGATGACGAGCAGTTCTTC.

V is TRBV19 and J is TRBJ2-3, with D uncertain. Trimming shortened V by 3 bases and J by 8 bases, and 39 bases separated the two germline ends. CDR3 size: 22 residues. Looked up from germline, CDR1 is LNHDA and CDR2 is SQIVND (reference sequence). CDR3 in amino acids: CASSIRNSPSHITVRGKVTQYF. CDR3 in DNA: TGTGCCAGTAGTATCAGGAACAGCCCAAGTCACATCACTGTCCGTGGCAAAGTTACGCAGTATTTT.

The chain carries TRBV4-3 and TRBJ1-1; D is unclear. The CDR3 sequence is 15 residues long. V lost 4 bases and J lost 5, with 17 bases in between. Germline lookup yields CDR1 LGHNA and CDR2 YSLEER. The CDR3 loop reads CASSPQPGERTEAFF. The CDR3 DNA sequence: TGCGCCAGCAGCCCTCAGCCCGGGGAAAGGACTGAAGCTTTCTTT.

Written as DNA, the CDR3 is TGTGCCAGCAGCCCGCGGGGGGCGCTGGGGGGCAACGAGCAGTACTTC. Translated, it gives CASSPRGALGGNEQYF. The chain has TRBV3-1 (or the pseudogene TRBV3-2) and TRBJ2-7; TRBD2 matches at 8 bases. The CDR3 has 16 residues. The V gene end was trimmed by 4 bases and the J gene end by 5 bases; junction bases not matched to a gene: 13. From germline, CDR1 is LGHDT and CDR2 YNNKEL (reference sequence).

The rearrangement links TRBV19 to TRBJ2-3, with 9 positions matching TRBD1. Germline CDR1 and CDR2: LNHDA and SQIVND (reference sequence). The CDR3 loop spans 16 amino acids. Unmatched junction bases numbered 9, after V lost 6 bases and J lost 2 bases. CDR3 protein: CASRPRRTGVTDTQYF. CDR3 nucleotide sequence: TGTGCCAGTAGACCGAGACGGACAGGGGTCACAGATACGCAGTATTTT.

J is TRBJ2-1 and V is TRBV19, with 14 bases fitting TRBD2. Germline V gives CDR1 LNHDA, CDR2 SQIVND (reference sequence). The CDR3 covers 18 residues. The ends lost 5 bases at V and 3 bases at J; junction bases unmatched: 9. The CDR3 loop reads CASSPGTSGGDLYNEQFF. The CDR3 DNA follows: TGTGCCAGTAGTCCCGGGACTAGCGGGGGTGACCTCTACAATGAGCAGTTCTTC.

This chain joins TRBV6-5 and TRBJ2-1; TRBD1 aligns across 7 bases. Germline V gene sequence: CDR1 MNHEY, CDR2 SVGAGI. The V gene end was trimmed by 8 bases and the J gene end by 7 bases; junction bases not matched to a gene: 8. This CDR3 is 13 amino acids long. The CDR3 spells CASRNRQGNEQFF. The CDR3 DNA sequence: TGTGCCAGCCGCAATAGACAGGGTAATGAGCAGTTCTTC.

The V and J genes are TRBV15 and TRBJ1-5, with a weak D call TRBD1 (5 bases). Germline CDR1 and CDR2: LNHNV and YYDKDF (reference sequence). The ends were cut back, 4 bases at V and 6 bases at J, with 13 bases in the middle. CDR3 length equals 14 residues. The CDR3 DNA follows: TGTGCCACCAGCATCAGGGAAGTGGGTCAGCCCCAGCATTTT. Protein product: CATSIREVGQPQHF.

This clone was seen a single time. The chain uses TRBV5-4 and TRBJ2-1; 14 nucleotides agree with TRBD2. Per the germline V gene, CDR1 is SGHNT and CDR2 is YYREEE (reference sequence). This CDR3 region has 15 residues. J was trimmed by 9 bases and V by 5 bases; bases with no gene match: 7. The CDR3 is CASRLSGLAGGEQFF. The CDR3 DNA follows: TGTGCCAGCAGACTGAGCGGACTAGCGGGGGGTGAGCAGTTCTTC.

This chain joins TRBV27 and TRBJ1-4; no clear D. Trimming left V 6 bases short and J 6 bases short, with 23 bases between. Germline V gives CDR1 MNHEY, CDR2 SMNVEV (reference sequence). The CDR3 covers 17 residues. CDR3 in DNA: TGTGCCAGCAGACACGACAAAATCGGGGATGGGTATGAAAAACTGTTTTTT. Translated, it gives CASRHDKIGDGYEKLFF. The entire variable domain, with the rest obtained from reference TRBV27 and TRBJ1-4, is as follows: EAQVTQNPRYLITVTGKKLTVTCSQNMNHEYMSWYRQDPGLGLRQIYYSMNVEVTDKGDVPEGYKVSRKEKRNFPLILESPSPNQTSLYFCASRHDKIGDGYEKLFFGSGTQLSVL.

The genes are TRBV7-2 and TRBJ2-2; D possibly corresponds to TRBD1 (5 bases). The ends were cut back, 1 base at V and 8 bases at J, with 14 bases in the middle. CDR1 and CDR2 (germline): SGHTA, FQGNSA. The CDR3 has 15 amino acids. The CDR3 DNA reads TGTGCCAGCAGCTTAGACCCCAGGGCAGGGGGGGAGCTGTTTTTT. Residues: CASSLDPRAGGELFF.

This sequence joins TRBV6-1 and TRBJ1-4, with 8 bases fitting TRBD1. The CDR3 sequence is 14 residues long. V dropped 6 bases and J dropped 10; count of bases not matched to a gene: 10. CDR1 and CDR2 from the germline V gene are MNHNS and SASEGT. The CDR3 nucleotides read TGTGCCAGCAGGGCGACAGGGGAGGAAGGAAAACTGTTTTTT. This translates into CASRATGEEGKLFF.

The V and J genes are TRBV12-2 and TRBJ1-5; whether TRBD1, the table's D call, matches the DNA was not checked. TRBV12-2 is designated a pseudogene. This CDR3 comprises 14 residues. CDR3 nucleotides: TGTGCTCCCGAGGGGACAGGGGTCGATCAGCCCCAGCATTTT. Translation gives CAPEGTGVDQPQHF.

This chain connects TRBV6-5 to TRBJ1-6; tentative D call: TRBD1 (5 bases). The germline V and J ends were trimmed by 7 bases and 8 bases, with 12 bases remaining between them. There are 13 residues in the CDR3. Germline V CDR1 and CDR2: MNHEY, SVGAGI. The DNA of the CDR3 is TGTGCCAGCAATAAGGGGAGGGATTCACCCCTCCACTTT. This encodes CASNKGRDSPLHF.